This T cell receptor (beta chain) was identified during a study of beta chain features in type 1 diabetes. Broader study findings: Within each of all four CD4+ subsets, Type 1 diabetes patients had TCRB CDR3s that were moderately but significantly shorter. Possibly, sequencing cDNA over-represented cells that had high TCR expression levels. Fewer junction insertions and more nucleotide deletions appeared in type 1 diabetes patients.

V was pared by 0 bases and J by 11 bases, with 9 bases of the junction left unmatched. Per the germline V gene, CDR1 is GTSNPN and CDR2 is SVGIG (reference sequence). CDR3 length: 14 residues. Using CD45RO/CCR7/CD25/CD127/CD95/CD27, CD4+ naive, central memory, regulatory and stem cell-like memory cells were sorted. This clone was counted only a few times. The target antigen is unknown. Expressed TCRB transcripts got sequenced, as all isolated RNA was reverse transcribed. Only in-frame clones appear in the TCRdb table, and some are missing; sequencing was by immunoSEQ multiplex PCR. The profile shows 150,000 to 200,000 clones, about 8% of them singletons.

This clonotype originated in a woman aged 40 to 49 with type 1 diabetes. This chain links TRBV30 with TRBJ1-5; 8 bases agree with TRBD1. The sample taken for sequencing was central memory CD4+ T cells from blood. The CDR3 reads CAWSVPGTGRAQHF. In DNA form, the CDR3 reads TGTGCCTGGAGTGTACCCGGGACAGGCAGGGCCCAGCATTTT.